The T cell receptor beta chain described here comes from a study of shared clonotypes between healthy human individuals (dated by TCRdb to 2020 to 2021). A note on the overall study: A couple of women and a few men aged 18 to 49 years were included in the cohort. For each donor, CD4 naive and CD4 memory were each run on three plates, CD8 naive on two plates, and CD8 memory on one plate. Blood TCR repertoires of about five healthy adults were deeply sequenced to estimate repertoire size and the extent of clonotype sharing between individuals. To increase sequencing depth and limit assay-specific biases, different laboratories used diverse techniques to prepare libraries and sequence TCR repertoires. Leukapheresis yielded between about 0.85 and 9 billion PBMCs per donor.

Using the deep immunoSEQ assay, TCR CDR3 regions were amplified from genomic DNA by multiplex PCR. For each cell subset, the extracted genomic DNA was distributed evenly across all wells of several immunoSEQ 96-well plates, and each plate served as one replicate. For sorted subsets, 150 to 250 ng genomic DNA, equal to 30,000 to 35,000 T cell genomes, was loaded into each replicate PCR. Purified libraries were quantified with a Qubit 3.0 fluorometer, sized on a Bioanalyzer 2100, and re-quantified with the KAPA Library Quantification kit. A separate single-read 150-cycle Illumina NextSeq 550 flow cell was used to sequence each immunoSEQ 96-well plate. For the original study's pipeline: The immunoSEQ output contained only junctional sequences without quality scores, so filtering could not match that applied to full-length reads. Sequences were annotated with PyIR, a Python wrapper for IgBLAST v1.9, and V/J genes and CDR3 were assigned using IMGT germline references. Any read was removed if the V/J assignment was weak (E-value above 1e-6), the CDR3 was missing, or the read contained stop codons, out-of-frame junctions, or ambiguous translated residues. A V3J clonotype was defined by an identical inferred V gene, J gene, and CDR3 amino acid sequence. The percentage overlap between two repertoires was calculated by dividing the number of shared unique clonotypes by the size of the smaller repertoire. Three approaches were used to assess repertoire richness: RTK rarefaction, the Chao1 estimator, and Recon v2.1 estimates of unobserved clonotypes. Generation probabilities for all TCRbeta clonotypes obtained by the gDNA method from a few donors were computed using OLGA. Drawn from immuneACCESS, this table holds only the in-frame rearrangements with V and J called that TCRdb kept. Clones are partly lost; checked studies trace under half to an unresolved V gene and leave the rest unexplained. Clone size and the V and J calls come from that table; the DNA yielded D and trimming. The sample has around 2.3 million clones on record, approximately 94% of them singletons. The top ten clonotypes cover 0.13% of the sample.

Concerning this clone: Its recognized antigen is unknown. One base away there is no much larger clone; base qualities are not given. Other nucleotide sequences in the sample specify the same CDR3.

Donors were healthy HIV-negative adults with no recently reported acute infections or vaccinations. Only Caucasian adults living in Nashville, Tennessee, USA were represented among the donors. CD4+ T cells were enriched by magnetic negative selection; naive cells were then positively selected on CD45RA, and the negative fraction formed the memory subset. Blood was obtained by leukapheresis, after which PBMCs were separated by Ficoll-Histopaque density gradient centrifugation and cryopreserved in liquid nitrogen vapor phase. Analytical flow cytometry was used to check the purity and quantity of each magnetically sorted T cell population. Genomic DNA was isolated from every sorted fraction and measured by UV absorbance on a Nanodrop 2000c. What the authors observed across the whole study: The small number of donors limited the genetic and exposure-history diversity represented. Pairwise subsampling indicated that sequencing depth was expected to affect the degree of clonotype sharing among donors. Even with the large sequencing depth, rarefaction of the sorted-subset datasets indicated that sequencing was incomplete. When several donors were compared, the shared fraction of clonotypes was around 5% for naive CD4, 3.5% for naive CD8, 2% to 2.5% for memory CD4, and approximately 0.4% for memory CD8. Estimated clonotype richness was generally larger for naive than for memory subsets. Compared with non-shared clonotypes, clonotypes shared by all four sorted-subset donors had higher generation probabilities. Sampling was limited to blood, and TCR repertoires in tissue likely differ from TCR repertoires in blood.

The CDR3 contains 14 residues, cysteine and phenylalanine counted. CDR3 DNA is the only sequence kept; it has 42 bases, read in frame from the first base. V trim: 0 bases; J trim: 5 bases; unmatched bases: 2. CDR1 SGHRS and CDR2 YFSETQ are derived from the germline V gene. This chain joins TRBV5-1 to TRBJ1-1; TRBD1 matches 9 bases in the middle. This sequence originates from a man aged 18-30 years in good health. The sample was naive CD4+ T cells sorted from blood. In the paper's terms, the cell subset or site label means: CD45RA+ positively selected. The DNA sequence is as follows: TGCGCCAGCAGCTTGGGACAGGGGGGAACTGAAGCTTTCTTT. Protein translation: CASSLGQGGTEAFF.